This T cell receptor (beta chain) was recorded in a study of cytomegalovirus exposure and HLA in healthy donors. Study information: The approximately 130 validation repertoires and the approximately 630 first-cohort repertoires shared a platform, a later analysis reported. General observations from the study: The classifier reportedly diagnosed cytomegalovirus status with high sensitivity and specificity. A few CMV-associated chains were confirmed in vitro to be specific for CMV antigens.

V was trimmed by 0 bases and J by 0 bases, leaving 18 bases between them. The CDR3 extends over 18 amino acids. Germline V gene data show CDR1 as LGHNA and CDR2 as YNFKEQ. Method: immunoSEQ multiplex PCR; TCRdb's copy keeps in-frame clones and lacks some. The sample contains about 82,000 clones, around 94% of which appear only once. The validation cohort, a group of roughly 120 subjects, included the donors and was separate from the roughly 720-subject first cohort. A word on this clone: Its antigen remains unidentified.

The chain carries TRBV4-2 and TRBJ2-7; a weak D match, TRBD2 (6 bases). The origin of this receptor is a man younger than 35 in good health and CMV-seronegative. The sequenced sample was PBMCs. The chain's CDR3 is CASSQDLHRLGGSYEQYF. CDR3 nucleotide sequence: TGTGCCAGCAGCCAAGATCTTCATCGGTTGGGGGGCTCCTACGAGCAGTACTTC.